The entry that follows covers one TCR beta chain sequence. Its antigen is not identified. This specimen belongs to a study of cytomegalovirus exposure and HLA in healthy donors. Study-wide findings and caveats: As a later analysis revealed, the rate of TCR association differed by HLA locus, with DRB1 most and HLA-C fewest. Earlier findings revealed that most TCR beta V segments proved productive either about 87% or about 30% of the time. Using the classifier, cytomegalovirus status was reportedly diagnosed with high specificity and sensitivity.

The PCR contained 60 Vbeta and 13 Jbeta primers. Using immunoSEQ multiplex PCR, the repertoire was profiled, and TCRdb retains in-frame clones only, with some absent. The sample includes 140,000 to 150,000 clones, approximately 78% of them seen just once. Germline CDR1 SGHTA, CDR2 FQGNSA. The CDR3 totals 19 residues. The junction had 13 bases not matched to a gene; V was cut back by 1 base and J by 2 bases. The source material was PBMCs. This sequence joins TRBV7-2 and TRBJ2-3; 9 nucleotides align to TRBD2. The receptor comes from a woman between 18 and 29 years old in good health and CMV-seropositive. CDR3 sequence: CASSLVGLGGLAYTDTQYF. The DNA of the CDR3 is TGTGCCAGCAGCTTAGTTGGGTTGGGGGGACTAGCCTACACAGATACGCAGTATTTT.